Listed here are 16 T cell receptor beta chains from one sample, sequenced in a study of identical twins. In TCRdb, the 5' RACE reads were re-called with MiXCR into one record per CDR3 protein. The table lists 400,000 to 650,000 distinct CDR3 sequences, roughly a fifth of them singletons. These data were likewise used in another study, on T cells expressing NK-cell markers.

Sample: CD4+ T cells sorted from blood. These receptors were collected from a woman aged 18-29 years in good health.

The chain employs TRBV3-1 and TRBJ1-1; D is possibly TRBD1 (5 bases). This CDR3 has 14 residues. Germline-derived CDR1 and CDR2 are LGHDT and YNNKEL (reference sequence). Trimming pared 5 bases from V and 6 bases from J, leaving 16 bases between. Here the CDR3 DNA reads TGTGCCAGCAGCATCAGGGATTTAAGCGCTGAAGCTTTCTTT. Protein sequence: CASSIRDLSAEAFF.

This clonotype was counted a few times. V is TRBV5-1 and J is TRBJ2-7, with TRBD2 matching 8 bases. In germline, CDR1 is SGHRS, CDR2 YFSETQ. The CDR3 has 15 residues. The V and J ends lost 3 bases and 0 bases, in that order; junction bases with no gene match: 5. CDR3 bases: TGCGCCAGCAGCTCCGGGGGGGGACTCTCCTACGAGCAGTACTTC. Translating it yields CASSSGGGLSYEQYF.

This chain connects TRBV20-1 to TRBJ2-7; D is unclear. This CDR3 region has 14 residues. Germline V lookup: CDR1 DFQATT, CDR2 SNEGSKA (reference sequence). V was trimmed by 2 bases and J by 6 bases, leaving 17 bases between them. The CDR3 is CSARPSNMGSEQYF. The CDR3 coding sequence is TGCAGTGCTAGACCTAGTAATATGGGATCCGAGCAGTACTTC.

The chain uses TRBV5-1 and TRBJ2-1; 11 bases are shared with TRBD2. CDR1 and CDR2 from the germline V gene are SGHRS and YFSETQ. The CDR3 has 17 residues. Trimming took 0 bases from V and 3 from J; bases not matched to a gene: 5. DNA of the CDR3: TGCGCCAGCAGCTTGGGGATAGCGGGGGGGCTCTACAATGAGCAGTTCTTC. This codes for CASSLGIAGGLYNEQFF.

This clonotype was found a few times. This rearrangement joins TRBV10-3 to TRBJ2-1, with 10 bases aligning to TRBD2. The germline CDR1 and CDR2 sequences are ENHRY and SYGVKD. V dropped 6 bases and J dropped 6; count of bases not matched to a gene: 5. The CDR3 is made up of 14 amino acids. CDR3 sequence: CAIRSGGAGNEQFF. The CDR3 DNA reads TGTGCCATCAGGAGCGGGGGGGCCGGCAATGAGCAGTTCTTC.

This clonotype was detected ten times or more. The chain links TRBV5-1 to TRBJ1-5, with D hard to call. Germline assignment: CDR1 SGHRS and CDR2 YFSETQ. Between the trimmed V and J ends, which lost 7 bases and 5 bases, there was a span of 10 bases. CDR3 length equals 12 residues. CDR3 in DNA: TGCGCCAGCGCGCTCGGAGATCAGCCCCAGCATTTT. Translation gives CASALGDQPQHF. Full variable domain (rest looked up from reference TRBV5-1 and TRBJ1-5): KAGVTQTPRYLIKTRGQQVTLSCSPISGHRSVSWYQQTPGQGLQFLFEYFSETQRNKGNFPGRFSGRQFSNSRSEMNVSTLELGDSALYLCASALGDQPQHFGDGTRLSIL.

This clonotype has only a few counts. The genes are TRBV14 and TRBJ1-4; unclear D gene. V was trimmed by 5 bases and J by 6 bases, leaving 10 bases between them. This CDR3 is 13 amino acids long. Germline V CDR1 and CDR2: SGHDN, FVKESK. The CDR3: CASSSWVDEKLFF. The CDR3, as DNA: TGTGCCAGCAGCTCATGGGTGGATGAAAAACTGTTTTTT.

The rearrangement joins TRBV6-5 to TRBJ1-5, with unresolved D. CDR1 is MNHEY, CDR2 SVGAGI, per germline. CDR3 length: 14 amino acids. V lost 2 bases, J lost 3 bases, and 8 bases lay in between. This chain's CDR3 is CASSYGSFNQPQHF. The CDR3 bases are TGTGCCAGCAGTTACGGGTCATTCAATCAGCCCCAGCATTTT.

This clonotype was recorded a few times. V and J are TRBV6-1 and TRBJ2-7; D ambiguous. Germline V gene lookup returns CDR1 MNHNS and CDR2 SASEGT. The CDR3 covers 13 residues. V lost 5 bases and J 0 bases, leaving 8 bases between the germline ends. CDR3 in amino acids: CASSPTFSYEQYF. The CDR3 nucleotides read TGTGCCAGCAGTCCTACCTTCTCCTACGAGCAGTACTTC.

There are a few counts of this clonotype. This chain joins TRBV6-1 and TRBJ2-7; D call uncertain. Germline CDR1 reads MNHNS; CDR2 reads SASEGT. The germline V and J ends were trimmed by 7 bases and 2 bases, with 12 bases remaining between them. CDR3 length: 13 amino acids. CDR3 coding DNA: TGTGCCAGCATATCTACATCCCCCTACGAGCAGTACTTC. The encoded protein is CASISTSPYEQYF.

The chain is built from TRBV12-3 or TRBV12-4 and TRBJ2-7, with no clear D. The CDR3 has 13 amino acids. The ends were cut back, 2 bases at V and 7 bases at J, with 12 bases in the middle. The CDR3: CASSLSQDQEQYF. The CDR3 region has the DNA TGTGCCAGCAGTTTAAGTCAGGACCAGGAGCAGTACTTC.

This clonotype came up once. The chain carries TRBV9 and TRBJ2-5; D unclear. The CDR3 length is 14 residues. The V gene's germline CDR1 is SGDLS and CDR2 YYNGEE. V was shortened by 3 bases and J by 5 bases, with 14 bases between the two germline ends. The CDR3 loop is CASSGGNPHETQYF. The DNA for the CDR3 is TGTGCCAGCAGCGGCGGCAACCCTCACGAGACCCAGTACTTC.

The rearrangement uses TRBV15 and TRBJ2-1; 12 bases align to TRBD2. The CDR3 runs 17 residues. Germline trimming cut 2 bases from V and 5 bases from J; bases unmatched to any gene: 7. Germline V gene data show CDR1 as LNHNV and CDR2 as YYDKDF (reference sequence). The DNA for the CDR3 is TGTGCCACCAGCAGACATCGACTAGCGGGGGAGGACAATGAGCAGTTCTTC. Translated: CATSRHRLAGEDNEQFF.

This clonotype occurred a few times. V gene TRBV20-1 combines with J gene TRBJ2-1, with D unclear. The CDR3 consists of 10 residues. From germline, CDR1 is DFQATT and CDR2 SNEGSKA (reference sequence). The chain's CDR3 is CSPLGNEQFF. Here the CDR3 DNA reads TGCAGCCCATTGGGGAATGAGCAGTTCTTC.

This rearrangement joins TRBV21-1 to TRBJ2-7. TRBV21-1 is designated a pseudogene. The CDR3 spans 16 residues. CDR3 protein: CASLVSRPELTYEQYF. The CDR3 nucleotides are TGTGCCAGCCTGGTCTCGCGGCCTGAATTAACCTACGAGCAGTACTTC.

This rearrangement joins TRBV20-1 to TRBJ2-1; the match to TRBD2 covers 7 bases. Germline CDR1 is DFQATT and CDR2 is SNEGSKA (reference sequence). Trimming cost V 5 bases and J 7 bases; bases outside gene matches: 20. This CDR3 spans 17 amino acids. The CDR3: CSASTARAGRRGNEQFF. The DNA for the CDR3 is TGCAGTGCTTCCACCGCCCGAGCGGGGAGGCGGGGTAATGAGCAGTTCTTC.